The source of this T cell receptor (beta chain) is a study of shared T cell receptors in the human thymus. TCRdb's table, derived via immunoSEQ multiplex PCR, lists solely in-frame clones and lacks some. Here the sample spans 700,000 or so clones, approximately 83% being singletons. Germline CDR1 is MDHEN and CDR2 is SYDVKM. The CDR3 length is 15 residues. The V and J ends lost 3 bases and 4 bases, in that order; junction bases with no gene match: 4. Another study also made use of these data, one on human thymus T cells. That study adds: It was from resections taken during corrective heart surgery that the thymus tissue came. Related studies noted strongly shared thymic repertoires across unrelated people.

The sample comprised thymocytes. The TCR originated in a girl less than two years old with a congenital heart defect. J is TRBJ1-2 and V is TRBV28; 11 nucleotides match TRBD1. CDR3 sequence: CASSFKGQGAYGYTF. The CDR3 DNA reads TGTGCCAGCAGTTTCAAAGGACAGGGGGCCTATGGCTACACCTTC.